The 3 T cell receptor beta chains presented below share a single source sample, sequenced in a study of blood T cells in healthy people across ages. Together with a sample-barcoded 5' primer, a J-beta primer mix was included in a second PCR lasting about 6 to 12 cycles. TCRdb reanalysed the 5' RACE reads using MiXCR and keeps one entry per CDR3 protein. The sample has about 800,000 distinct CDR3 sequences, roughly 60% seen once. Sample: blood. Receptors were obtained from a man aged 25-45 years in good health.

This clonotype was detected once. J is TRBJ2-7 and V is TRBV7-2; TRBD1 aligns across 7 bases. Germline V gene lookup returns CDR1 SGHTA and CDR2 FQGNSA. This CDR3 region has 16 residues. After removal of 2 bases from V and 5 bases from J, the junction contained 12 bases not matched to a gene. The CDR3 loop is CASSLYLDRVVDEQYF. The CDR3 DNA reads TGTGCCAGCAGCTTATATCTTGACAGGGTAGTCGACGAGCAGTACTTC. The complete variable domain, with remaining parts taken from reference TRBV7-2 and TRBJ2-7, reads GAGVSQSPSNKVTEKGKDVELRCDPISGHTALYWYRQSLGQGLEFLIYFQGNSAPDKSGLPSDRFSAERTGGSVSTLTIQRTQQEDSAVYLCASSLYLDRVVDEQYFGPGTRLTVT.

This clonotype showed up just a few times. V gene TRBV30 combines with J gene TRBJ2-7; perhaps TRBD1 as D (6 bases). Deletions cut 4 bases from V and 1 base from J, with 11 bases between. The CDR3 has 13 amino acids. Per germline, CDR1 GTSNPN and CDR2 SVGIG (reference sequence). Here the CDR3 DNA reads TGTGCCTGGAAGGGACAACTTTCCTACGAGCAGTACTTC. It is translated as CAWKGQLSYEQYF.

In its sample, this clonotype was seen a few times. The J gene is TRBJ2-7, the V gene TRBV20-1; TRBD1 agrees at 10 bases. V shed 6 bases, J shed 6 bases, and the junction held 14 bases outside the gene matches. Germline assignment: CDR1 DFQATT and CDR2 SNEGSKA (reference sequence). The CDR3 sequence is 15 residues long. CDR3 nucleotides: TGCAGTGCAGAAAGGCCAGACAGGGGGCAAGGCGAGCAGTACTTC. Its protein is CSAERPDRGQGEQYF.